Shown below are 11 T cell receptor beta chains from a single sample sequenced in a study of blood T cell repertoires in COVID-19. The repertoire was sequenced with immunoSEQ multiplex PCR; TCRdb's copy has only in-frame clones and lacks some. The sample has about 160,000 clones; approximately 81% are singletons. The sequencing input was PBMCs or T cells enriched from blood (not recorded which). The origin of the receptors is a man in his 60s who had recovered from COVID-19.

This chain joins TRBV5-1 and TRBJ2-5; D remains ambiguous. The germline CDR1 and CDR2 sequences are SGHRS and YFSETQ. V was clipped by 4 bases and J by 4 bases, with 20 bases between them. The CDR3 sequence is 16 residues long. CDR3 amino acids: CASSPSPVLTPETQYF. CDR3 nucleotide sequence: TGCGCCAGCAGCCCGTCCCCAGTATTAACCCCAGAGACCCAGTACTTC. Full variable domain (missing parts from reference TRBV5-1 and TRBJ2-5): KAGVTQTPRYLIKTRGQQVTLSCSPISGHRSVSWYQQTPGQGLQFLFEYFSETQRNKGNFPGRFSGRQFSNSRSEMNVSTLELGDSALYLCASSPSPVLTPETQYFGPGTRLLVL.

The chain combines TRBV9 with TRBJ1-2, with no clear D. Trimming stripped 0 bases from V and 1 base from J, with 7 bases between. CDR1 and CDR2 from the germline V gene are SGDLS and YYNGEE. This CDR3 is built from 14 residues. CDR3 protein: CASSVDGINYGYTF. The CDR3 nucleotides read TGTGCCAGCAGCGTAGATGGCATTAACTATGGCTACACCTTC.

The CDR3 region is CSVEEPGTQYF. In DNA, the CDR3 is TGCAGCGTTGAAGAGCCCGGTACGCAGTATTTT. V is TRBV29-1 and J is TRBJ2-3; no clear D gene. V lost 0 bases, J lost 8 bases, and 6 bases lay in between. Germline CDR1 SQVTM, CDR2 ANQGSEA. The CDR3 loop spans 11 amino acids.

V usage is TRBV28 and J usage is TRBJ2-7, with D tentatively TRBD2 (7 bases). The germline V gene encodes CDR1 MDHEN and CDR2 SYDVKM. V was shortened by 6 bases and J by 2 bases, with 14 bases between the two germline ends. The CDR3 has 14 residues. For the CDR3, the DNA is TGTGCCAGCAGGCAAGGGGGGGATCCCTACGAGCAGTACTTC. Translation gives CASRQGGDPYEQYF.

This clone was seen a single time. J is TRBJ2-5 and V is TRBV7-2; TRBD2 might be the D (6 bases). Germline CDR1 and CDR2: SGHTA and FQGNSA. The CDR3 extends over 16 amino acids. V was clipped by 5 bases and J by 2 bases, with 18 bases between them. The CDR3 here is CASSPSVGTAQETQYF. The CDR3 DNA is TGTGCCAGCAGCCCCTCTGTGGGGACTGCGCAAGAGACCCAGTACTTC.

V gene TRBV6-5 combines with J gene TRBJ1-3; no definite D call. CDR3 length: 15 residues. The V end was cut by 5 bases, the J end by 2 bases, with 13 bases between. CDR1 and CDR2 (germline): MNHEY, SVGAGI. The CDR3 sequence: CASSLLSGTGNTIYF. CDR3 sequence (DNA): TGTGCCAGCAGTCTCCTCTCGGGGACTGGAAACACCATATATTTT.

The rearrangement uses TRBV7-6 and TRBJ1-4; 10 bases line up with TRBD1. After removal of 5 bases from V and 7 bases from J, the junction contained 7 bases not matched to a gene. The CDR3 has 15 amino acids. Germline values: CDR1 SGHVS, CDR2 FNYEAQ. The CDR3: CASSLGTGASEKLFF. DNA for the CDR3: TGTGCCAGCAGCCTCGGGACAGGGGCAAGTGAAAAACTGTTTTTT.

This clone was counted only a few times. This sequence joins TRBV4-1 and TRBJ2-7; TRBD2 agrees at 9 bases. V shed 1 base and J 5 bases; nucleotides not matched to a gene: 9. The CDR3 contains 16 residues. Germline V gene lookup returns CDR1 MGHRA and CDR2 YSYEKL. This CDR3 reads CASSQGGQREAHEQYF. CDR3 bases: TGCGCCAGCAGCCAAGGCGGCCAGCGGGAGGCCCACGAGCAGTACTTC.

The V and J genes are TRBV12-5 and TRBJ1-1; 9 nucleotides agree with TRBD1. V gave up 0 bases and J gave up 0 bases; unmatched junction bases: 8. CDR1 and CDR2 from the germline V gene are LGHNT and FRNRAP. The CDR3 is 18 amino acids. The CDR3 loop is CASGLVLGQGQMNTEAFF. The CDR3 DNA sequence: TGTGCTAGTGGTTTGGTACTGGGACAGGGCCAAATGAACACTGAAGCTTTCTTT.

The chain joins TRBV27 to TRBJ1-3; TRBD1 matches 8 bases. The CDR3 has 18 residues. The ends lost 0 bases at V and 2 bases at J; junction bases unmatched: 9. CDR1 is MNHEY and CDR2 is SMNVEV in the germline V gene (reference sequence). CDR3 nucleotides: TGTGCCAGCAGTTTATCCGGTCTACAGGGGGGAACTGGAAACACCATATATTTT. Amino acids: CASSLSGLQGGTGNTIYF.

CDR3 region: CASTRQGPFEKLFF. CDR3 nucleotides: TGTGCCAGCACTAGACAGGGGCCCTTTGAAAAACTGTTTTTT. The chain carries TRBV6-5 and TRBJ1-4, with 8 bases matching TRBD1. V lost 7 bases and J lost 7; bases outside the gene matches: 8. This CDR3 spans 14 amino acids. The germline gives CDR1 MNHEY, CDR2 SVGAGI.